The rows below give T cell receptor beta chains drawn from one sample of a study of blood T cell repertoires in COVID-19. Sequenced by immunoSEQ multiplex PCR; TCRdb stores in-frame clones only, minus some. The sample carries fewer than 85,000 clones, 87% recorded once. The source material was peripheral blood. These TCRs come from a man aged 50 or older with active COVID-19. The CDR3 runs from the conserved cysteine through the conserved F or W. A D gene is named only where the DNA matches it firmly. Where a row states a size, it is once, few, many or the class of an expanded clone; other rows omit it.

TGTGCCAGCAGTTTCAGAGGGAGCAATCAGCCCCAGCATTTT	CASSFRGSNQPQHF	.	.	TRBV28	TRBJ1-5
TGTGCCAGCAGCCCCGGGACAGGGGCCCAGACACTAGGCACCGGGGAGCTGTTTTTT	CASSPGTGAQTLGTGELFF	TRBD1	.	TRBV4-2	TRBJ2-2
TGTGCCAGCAGCTTAGGGGAGGGGGAGCTGTTTTTT	CASSLGEGELFF	.	.	TRBV11-3	TRBJ2-2
TGCGCCAGCAGCACCACAGGGGGGAGGGGAGATACGCAGTATTTT	CASSTTGGRGDTQYF	.	.	TRBV5-1	TRBJ2-3
TGTGCCAGCAGTTTATTACAGGCTAACTATGGCTACACCTTC	CASSLLQANYGYTF	.	.	TRBV28	TRBJ1-2
TGTGCCAGCTCACCATCGAGTCTCCGTTTAGAGCAGTACTTC	CASSPSSLRLEQYF	.	.	TRBV18	TRBJ2-7
TGTGCCAGTGGAGAAGGAGCAGGCTACACCTTC	CASGEGAGYTF	.	.	TRBV3-1/TRBV3-2	TRBJ1-2
TGTGCCAGTAGTAGAATAGCGGGGGGGCCAGGATTGAGTAATGAGCAGTTCTTC	CASSRIAGGPGLSNEQFF	TRBD2	.	TRBV19	TRBJ2-1
TGTGCCACCAGTGATTCACTAGCGGGATCTTACAATGAGCAGTTCTTC	CATSDSLAGSYNEQFF	TRBD2	few	TRBV24-1	TRBJ2-1
TGTGCCAGCAGTTTAGGGCAGACCCATCAGCATTTT	CASSLGQTHQHF	.	.	TRBV28	TRBJ1-5
TGTGCCTGGAGTGCCAGCGGGAGGACCCTGACCCAGTACTTC	CAWSASGRTLTQYF	TRBD2	.	TRBV30	TRBJ2-5
TGTGCCAGTAGTATAGGGACAGGCACTGAAGCTTTCTTT	CASSIGTGTEAFF	TRBD1	.	TRBV19	TRBJ1-1
TGTGCCAGCGCCTACAGGAGAGAAGAGACCCAGTACTTC	CASAYRREETQYF	.	.	TRBV27	TRBJ2-5
TGTGCCAGCAGCCCGGAGGGTACGGGGGGTGGCTTCTTT	CASSPEGTGGGFF	.	.	TRBV3-1/TRBV3-2	TRBJ1-1
TGTGCCAGCAGCCCAGTGGACAGGGGACGCGAGCAGTACTTC	CASSPVDRGREQYF	TRBD1	.	TRBV5-6	TRBJ2-7
TGCGCCAGCAGCTCAGGGGCCCCCAGTCCTCAGCAGTTCTTC	CASSSGAPSPQQFF	.	.	TRBV5-1	TRBJ2-1
TGTGCCAGCAGCCCGGCGGGGAACGAGCAGTACTTC	CASSPAGNEQYF	.	.	TRBV11-2	TRBJ2-7
TGTGCCAGCAGCTTTGGTGGGCAGGAGGGCAATCAGCCCCAGCATTTT	CASSFGGQEGNQPQHF	.	.	TRBV7-8	TRBJ1-5
TGTGCCAGCAGGAAGGGGACAGGGCGGGAAGAGACCCAGTACTTC	CASRKGTGREETQYF	TRBD1	.	TRBV2	TRBJ2-5
TGTGCCAGCTCACGACCGACTAGCGTTGAGACCCAGTACTTC	CASSRPTSVETQYF	TRBD2	few	TRBV18	TRBJ2-5
TGTGCCAGCAGCCATGCTCCTAGGGTTAGCGGGGGGGCTAATGAGCAGTTCTTC	CASSHAPRVSGGANEQFF	TRBD2	.	TRBV4-2	TRBJ2-1
TGTGCCAGCATCCTGGACAGGAACGTCCATGAGCAGTTCTTC	CASILDRNVHEQFF	TRBD1	.	TRBV7-3	TRBJ2-1
TGTGCCAGCAGTTTAAACAGAAACTACCAAGAGACCCAGTACTTC	CASSLNRNYQETQYF	.	.	TRBV27	TRBJ2-5
TGCAGCGTTCAGGGCTCGAACACCGGGGAGCTGTTTTTT	CSVQGSNTGELFF	.	.	TRBV29-1	TRBJ2-2
TGTGCCAGCAGCTTGGTGGCCACCGGGGAGCTGTTTTTT	CASSLVATGELFF	.	.	TRBV5-6	TRBJ2-2
TGTGCCAGCAGTTACTCGGGGGCAGGCTTCTACGAGCAGTACTTC	CASSYSGAGFYEQYF	.	.	TRBV6-5	TRBJ2-7
TGCGCCAGCAGTCAACGTACTAGGACGCTAGGGATTAACTATGGCTACACCTTC	CASSQRTRTLGINYGYTF	.	.	TRBV23-1	TRBJ1-2
TGTGCCAGCAGCCAACGGGGGGAGTACAATGAGCAGTTCTTC	CASSQRGEYNEQFF	TRBD2	.	TRBV4-2	TRBJ2-1
TGTGCCAGCAGTTATGGGCCCCGCACAGATACGCAGTATTTT	CASSYGPRTDTQYF	.	.	TRBV28	TRBJ2-3
TGTGCCAGCAGTTACCCTCAGGGACAGGGCAACACTGAAGCTTTCTTT	CASSYPQGQGNTEAFF	TRBD1	.	TRBV6-6	TRBJ1-1
TGTGCCAGCAGCCCAAGACAGGGCCCTAACTCTGGAAACACCATATATTTT	CASSPRQGPNSGNTIYF	TRBD1	.	TRBV4-2	TRBJ1-3
TGTGCCAGCTCACTCGGACTAGAAATTCCCTACGAGCAGTACTTC	CASSLGLEIPYEQYF	TRBD2	.	TRBV18	TRBJ2-7
TGTGCTAGCAGTCCCCAACAGGGATATGGCACAGATACGCAGTATTTT	CASSPQQGYGTDTQYF	.	.	TRBV7-7	TRBJ2-3
TGCGCCAGCAGCTTGAACAGGAGGGATGGCTACACCTTC	CASSLNRRDGYTF	.	.	TRBV5-1	TRBJ1-2
TGTGCCAGCAGCCCAATGCTCGGCACTGAAGCTTTCTTT	CASSPMLGTEAFF	.	.	TRBV5-6	TRBJ1-1
TGTGCCAGCAGTTACTACCCCACAGGGAGTAGGAACACTGAAGCTTTCTTT	CASSYYPTGSRNTEAFF	.	.	TRBV6-2/TRBV6-3	TRBJ1-1